What follows are 12 T cell receptor beta chains derived from one specimen sequenced in a study of blood T cell repertoires in COVID-19. Sequenced by immunoSEQ multiplex PCR; TCRdb stores in-frame clones only, minus some. Found here are 69,000 or so clones, approximately 80% of them singletons; the top ten hold 4.8%. Material: peripheral blood. Receptors were obtained from a woman of 80 years or more with active or convalescent COVID-19.

The V and J genes are TRBV9 and TRBJ2-1, with 10 bases matching TRBD2. The germline V gene encodes CDR1 SGDLS and CDR2 YYNGEE. Trimming at V came to 4 bases and at J to 6 bases, leaving 10 bases not matched to a gene. The CDR3 extends over 16 amino acids. As DNA, the CDR3 is TGTGCCAGCAGCATTTCTAGCGGGAGTGGTGTCAATGAGCAGTTCTTC. Translating it yields CASSISSGSGVNEQFF.

V and J are TRBV15 and TRBJ2-1; 10 positions match TRBD2. The CDR3 spans 15 residues. Per germline, CDR1 LNHNV and CDR2 YYDKDF (reference sequence). With V trimmed by 0 bases and J by 9 bases, 5 bases remained unmatched. The CDR3 region has the DNA TGTGCCACCAGCAGAGATCCTAGCGGGAGTGGTGAGCAGTTCTTC. Its protein is CATSRDPSGSGEQFF.

The genes are TRBV7-2 and TRBJ1-5; 10 nucleotides match TRBD1. J lost 3 bases, V lost 3 bases, and 5 bases had no gene match. The CDR3 has 16 amino acids. The germline CDR1 and CDR2 sequences are SGHTA and FQGNSA. In DNA, the CDR3 is TGTGCCAGCAGCTTCCTGGGACAGGGGTTCAATCAGCCCCAGCATTTT. Amino acids: CASSFLGQGFNQPQHF.

The rearrangement uses TRBV3-1 (or the pseudogene TRBV3-2) and TRBJ1-1; the match to TRBD1 covers 7 bases. Germline lookup yields CDR1 LGHDT and CDR2 YNNKEL (reference sequence). Trimming cost V 4 bases and J 2 bases; bases outside gene matches: 10. CDR3 size: 16 residues. CDR3 nucleotides: TGTGCCAGCAGCCCTCATCCGGGACAGTACAACACTGAAGCTTTCTTT. Protein product: CASSPHPGQYNTEAFF.

The rearrangement joins TRBV7-9 to TRBJ2-2; 8 bases agree with TRBD2. The trim removed 3 bases at V and 4 bases at J, leaving 4 bases unmatched. Germline values: CDR1 SEHNR, CDR2 FQNEAQ (reference sequence). This CDR3 has 15 amino acids. This CDR3 is CASSFQAGVTGELFF. DNA for the CDR3: TGTGCCAGCAGCTTTCAAGCGGGGGTCACCGGGGAGCTGTTTTTT.

V gene TRBV4-2 combines with J gene TRBJ2-3; D ambiguous. V lost 1 base and J 0 bases, leaving 8 bases between the germline ends. The germline gives CDR1 LGHNA, CDR2 YNFKEQ. The CDR3 is 15 residues long. CDR3 residues: CASSQGAVSTDTQYF. The DNA of the CDR3 is TGTGCCAGCAGCCAAGGTGCAGTTAGCACAGATACGCAGTATTTT.

The chain has TRBV5-1 and TRBJ2-5, with TRBD2 matching over 11 bases. The germline gives CDR1 SGHRS, CDR2 YFSETQ. V lost 5 bases to trimming and J lost 4 bases; unmatched junction nucleotides: 10. The CDR3 extends over 16 amino acids. CDR3 loop: CASSVVSGGAGETQYF. The DNA of the CDR3 is TGCGCCAGCAGTGTCGTTAGCGGGGGGGCCGGAGAGACCCAGTACTTC.

The chain joins TRBV4-2 to TRBJ2-1; 11 bases are a match to TRBD2. Germline V gene sequence: CDR1 LGHNA, CDR2 YNFKEQ. This CDR3 spans 20 amino acids. Trimming cost V 1 base and J 0 bases; bases outside gene matches: 11. As DNA, the CDR3 is TGTGCCAGCAGCCAAGGACTAGCGGGGCAGGGGTTGGTCTCCTACAATGAGCAGTTCTTC. Its protein is CASSQGLAGQGLVSYNEQFF.

The chain recombines TRBV19 with TRBJ1-2; the D gene is possibly TRBD1 (5 bases). Germline CDR1 LNHDA, CDR2 SQIVND (reference sequence). V was trimmed by 3 bases and J by 7 bases, leaving 15 bases between them. This CDR3 contains 14 residues. This chain's CDR3 is CASSIRGGFTGYTF. The DNA for the CDR3 is TGTGCCAGTAGTATTCGGGGGGGGTTCACTGGCTACACCTTC.

This clone was detected only a few times. The chain employs TRBV5-6 and TRBJ1-3, with TRBD1 as a possible D gene (6 bases). Between the trimmed V and J ends, which lost 6 bases and 8 bases, there was a span of 21 bases. This CDR3 is built from 15 residues. Germline V gene sequence: CDR1 SGHDT, CDR2 YYEEEE. The CDR3 sequence: CASTTLGVRGDTIYF. The CDR3 DNA reads as TGTGCCAGCACCACCCTGGGGGTCAGGGGTGACACCATATATTTT.

The chain is built from TRBV19 and TRBJ2-7; the D gene is possibly TRBD1 (6 bases). The CDR3 totals 13 residues. The germline V gene has CDR1 LNHDA and CDR2 SQIVND (reference sequence). For the CDR3, the DNA is TGTCCCCCTTTATGGGGGCCGGCTGGAGGGCAGTACTTC. Its protein product is CPPLWGPAGGQYF.

The chain is built from TRBV7-2 and TRBJ2-7; 9 bases agree with TRBD2. Losses at the gene ends were 5 bases for V and 4 bases for J; bases not matched to a gene: 6. In germline, CDR1 is SGHTA, CDR2 FQGNSA. CDR3 length: 14 amino acids. This CDR3 is CASSPTSGKYEQYF. The CDR3 DNA reads TGTGCCAGCAGCCCGACTAGCGGCAAATACGAGCAGTACTTC.